These 21 T cell receptor beta chains came from one sample sequenced in a study of Graves' ophthalmopathy and Graves' hyperthyroidism. RNA transcripts yielded amplified TCR beta CDR3 regions. The first-round RT-PCR employed HTBI primers together with the Qiagen OneStep RT-PCR kit. A multiplex PCR was then performed as the second round. TCRdb passed the multiplex PCR reads through MiXCR, listing each CDR3 protein once. This table has hundreds of thousands of distinct CDR3 sequences, about a fifth appearing once. What was sequenced was peripheral blood. These receptors were obtained from a young woman with stable Graves' hyperthyroidism. Some clones in this sample may be carry-over from other donors' samples.

This clonotype was observed a few times. This chain connects TRBV7-6 to TRBJ2-5, with 12 bases aligning to TRBD2. The CDR3 is 16 amino acids. V was clipped by 6 bases and J by 7 bases; unmatched bases: 12. The germline CDR1 and CDR2 sequences are SGHVS and FNYEAQ. CDR3 sequence reads: CASRLTSGRLDWTQYF. The DNA of the CDR3 is TGTGCCAGCAGACTAACTAGCGGGAGGCTGGATTGGACCCAGTACTTC.

This clonotype was seen at least ten times. This chain links TRBV14 with TRBJ1-5; D is unresolved. The CDR3 is made up of 13 amino acids. V dropped 1 base and J dropped 7 bases, with 8 bases sitting between them. CDR1 is SGHDN, CDR2 FVKESK, per germline. Here the CDR3 reads CASSQGTVQPQHF. The CDR3 bases are TGTGCCAGCAGCCAAGGCACAGTACAGCCCCAGCATTTT.

This clonotype came up many times. The V gene is TRBV11-1, the J gene TRBJ1-1; D may be TRBD1 (5 bases). Germline CDR1 and CDR2: SGHAT and FQDESV (reference sequence). The V end was cut by 8 bases, the J end by 2 bases, with 12 bases between. This CDR3 has 13 amino acids. This CDR3 reads CASRDRRNTEAFF. For the CDR3, the DNA is TGTGCCAGCCGGGACCGACGAAACACTGAAGCTTTCTTT.

This clonotype has ten or more counts. The CDR3 DNA follows: TGTGCCAGCAGCCCGCCGACAGGGTCCCGACCCGGGGAGCTGTTTTTT. The encoded protein is CASSPPTGSRPGELFF. This chain connects TRBV11-1 to TRBJ2-2; TRBD1 agrees at 7 bases. V shed 5 bases and J 6 bases; nucleotides not matched to a gene: 12. This CDR3 region has 16 residues. Germline CDR1 and CDR2: SGHAT and FQDESV (reference sequence).

The table lists this clonotype with many counts. The rearrangement joins TRBV11-2 to TRBJ2-5; D is undetermined. This CDR3 region has 15 residues. The ends were cut back, 2 bases at V and 5 bases at J, with 15 bases in the middle. Germline V gives CDR1 SGHAT, CDR2 FQNNGV. In DNA, the CDR3 is TGTGCCAGCAGCTTATTCTCGTCTAGTGCTGAGACCCAGTACTTC. Protein product: CASSLFSSSAETQYF.

The chain joins TRBV9 to TRBJ2-2; the match to TRBD2 covers 7 bases. CDR1 SGDLS and CDR2 YYNGEE come from the germline V gene. The CDR3 has 15 amino acids. V dropped 0 bases and J dropped 6; count of bases not matched to a gene: 5. The CDR3 DNA sequence: TGTGCCAGCAGCGTAGGGGGAGGGTCCTCCGGGGAGCTGTTTTTT. Amino acid sequence: CASSVGGGSSGELFF.

This chain connects TRBV7-9 to TRBJ1-1; D is unresolved. The CDR3 has 12 amino acids. V was cut by 4 bases and J by 11 bases, with 14 bases left in between. Looked up from germline, CDR1 is SEHNR and CDR2 is FQNEAQ (reference sequence). The CDR3: CASSSTKGFAFF. CDR3 coding DNA: TGTGCCAGCAGCTCGACTAAAGGTTTTGCTTTCTTT.

Only a few counts were recorded for this clonotype. The rearrangement links TRBV6-2 or TRBV6-3 to TRBJ2-7; weak D call: TRBD1 (5 bases). The length of the CDR3 is 13 residues. The germline V gene encodes CDR1 MNHEY and CDR2 SVGEGT. The ends were cut back, 2 bases at V and 3 bases at J, with 8 bases in the middle. DNA for the CDR3: TGTGCCAGCAGTTACAGGGGATACTACGAGCAGTACTTC. It is translated as CASSYRGYYEQYF.

This clonotype was found many times. The rearrangement uses TRBV2 and TRBJ2-2; 11 bases are shared with TRBD2. CDR3 length: 17 amino acids. Trimming removed 2 bases from V and 2 bases from J; junction bases left unmatched: 4. Germline CDR1 SNHLY, CDR2 FYNNEI. The CDR3 region has the DNA TGTGCCAGCAGTGAATCGGGACTAGCGGCAAACACCGGGGAGCTGTTTTTT. This encodes CASSESGLAANTGELFF.

The gene calls are TRBV4-1 and TRBJ1-1; unclear D gene. Germline CDR1 reads MGHRA; CDR2 reads YSYEKL. The CDR3 covers 15 residues. V lost 0 bases and J 0 bases, leaving 8 bases between the germline ends. CDR3 region: CASSQDYRVNTEAFF. The CDR3 nucleotides are TGCGCCAGCAGCCAAGATTATAGGGTGAACACTGAAGCTTTCTTT.

This clonotype was counted a few times. With a much larger clone just one base away, this may be a read error. It is unclear where the CDR3 begins or ends on the DNA, so no DNA is shown, and the CDR3 is as TCRdb lists it. The chain has TRBV19 and TRBJ1-1; the table's D call of TRBD1 was not tested on the DNA. The germline V gene encodes CDR1 LNHDA and CDR2 SQIVND (reference sequence). Including both end residues, the CDR3 is 16 amino acids long. The CDR3 reads CASSPWGTGSSREACF.

About this clonotype itself: A much larger clonotype is one base distant, so this may be a read error. The chain recombines TRBV18 with TRBJ2-5, with D unclear. The V gene's germline CDR1 is KGHSH and CDR2 LQKENI. The CDR3 sequence is 12 residues long. The V and J ends lost 3 bases and 7 bases respectively, with 9 bases between them. The CDR3 protein is CASSPPSGTQYF. The CDR3 coding sequence is TGTGCCAGCTCACCCCCATCTGGGACCCAGTACTTC.

This clonotype has a count of ten or more. The chain joins TRBV12-3 or TRBV12-4 to TRBJ2-5; D may be TRBD2 (6 bases). The ends were cut back, 3 bases at V and 5 bases at J, with 16 bases in the middle. This CDR3 spans 15 amino acids. The CDR3 protein is CASSFGPGETETQYF. In DNA form, the CDR3 reads TGTGCCAGCAGTTTCGGTCCGGGGGAGACGGAGACCCAGTACTTC.

V usage is TRBV4-1 and J usage is TRBJ2-7; D possibly corresponds to TRBD1 (5 bases). V shed 1 base and J shed 2 bases, with 12 bases lying between them. CDR1 is MGHRA, CDR2 YSYEKL, per germline. This CDR3 comprises 15 residues. The CDR3 region is CASSQAGHGPYEQYF. CDR3 nucleotides: TGCGCCAGCAGCCAAGCTGGACACGGCCCCTACGAGCAGTACTTC.

The chain is built from TRBV20-1 and TRBJ1-6; D not certain. There are 12 residues in the CDR3. V was clipped by 1 base and J by 9 bases, with 7 bases between them. CDR1 and CDR2 (germline): DFQATT, SNEGSKA (reference sequence). This CDR3 is CSARGMGSPLHF. CDR3 bases: TGCAGTGCTAGAGGCATGGGTTCACCCCTCCACTTT.

This clonotype was seen once. The chain joins TRBV30 to TRBJ1-1; D is possibly TRBD1 (5 bases). CDR3 size: 14 residues. The germline V gene has CDR1 GTSNPN and CDR2 SVGIG (reference sequence). V lost 4 bases and J 5 bases, leaving 17 bases between the germline ends. CDR3 loop: CAWTPRGAGTEAFF. The CDR3 coding sequence is TGTGCCTGGACCCCTCGAGGGGCAGGGACTGAAGCTTTCTTT.

This chain uses TRBV7-6 with TRBJ2-4; D possibly matches TRBD1 or TRBD2 (5 bases each). V shed 5 bases and J shed 12 bases, with 35 bases lying between them. From germline, CDR1 is SGHVS and CDR2 FNYEAQ. CDR3 length: 19 residues. The chain's CDR3 is CASSPRQGPSLFPDGDQYF. As DNA, the CDR3 is TGTGCCAGCAGCCCCCGGCAGGGACCGTCCTTATTTCCGGATGGAGATCAGTACTTC.

In its sample, this clonotype was seen many times. The chain combines TRBV20-1 with TRBJ2-7, with TRBD1 matching over 9 bases. Germline assignment: CDR1 DFQATT and CDR2 SNEGSKA (reference sequence). This CDR3 comprises 15 residues. V shed 3 bases, J shed 4 bases, and the junction held 10 bases outside the gene matches. The CDR3 spells CSASGVNRGQYEQYF. CDR3 nucleotide sequence: TGCAGTGCTAGTGGGGTAAACAGGGGGCAGTACGAGCAGTACTTC.

This clonotype was counted at least ten times. The rearrangement uses TRBV12-5 and TRBJ1-2, with no clear D. V lost 6 bases and J 3 bases, leaving 11 bases between the germline ends. CDR3 length: 13 amino acids. Germline values: CDR1 LGHNT, CDR2 FRNRAP. This chain's CDR3 is CASGPGGYYGYTF. As DNA, the CDR3 is TGTGCTAGTGGCCCTGGCGGGTACTATGGCTACACCTTC.

The chain is built from TRBV20-1 and TRBJ2-7, with D possibly matching TRBD2 (6 bases). The CDR3 totals 13 residues. Germline CDR1 and CDR2: DFQATT and SNEGSKA (reference sequence). The germline V and J ends were trimmed by 0 bases and 6 bases, with 12 bases remaining between them. The CDR3, as DNA: TGCAGTGCTAGAGATGGCCTAGCGCTCGAGCAGTACTTC. Protein product: CSARDGLALEQYF.

Many counts were recorded for this clonotype. The chain joins TRBV7-6 to TRBJ1-2; D remains unclear. This CDR3 is 13 amino acids long. Between the trimmed V and J ends, which lost 5 bases and 4 bases, there was a span of 11 bases. CDR1 and CDR2 from the germline V gene are SGHVS and FNYEAQ. The CDR3 DNA is TGTGCCAGCAGCCCCCTCGGCGGCTATGGCTACACCTTC. This gives the protein CASSPLGGYGYTF.